The 26 T cell receptor beta chains below come from one sample, sequenced in a study of tumour-infiltrating T cells in Burkitt lymphoma. Data came from immunoSEQ multiplex PCR; TCRdb stores just in-frame clones and leaves some out. The sample shows 15,000 to 20,000 clones, roughly 85% of them seen only once. The source material was tumor tissue. The receptors were sampled from a human donor with diffuse large B-cell lymphoma.

The chain employs TRBV7-2 and TRBJ1-6; no clear D gene. The CDR3 is made up of 15 amino acids. Trimming cost V 2 bases and J 6 bases, with 11 bases left between them. Germline V gives CDR1 SGHTA, CDR2 FQGNSA. DNA of the CDR3: TGTGCCAGCAGCTTAAGTGCCGGCAGTAATTCACCCCTCCACTTT. Encoded protein: CASSLSAGSNSPLHF.

There are a few counts of this clone. This chain connects TRBV10-3 to TRBJ1-1, with 7 nucleotides matching TRBD1. Trimming removed 2 bases from V and 3 bases from J; junction bases left unmatched: 3. The CDR3 loop spans 14 amino acids. Germline loops: CDR1 ENHRY, CDR2 SYGVKD. The CDR3 reads CAISEEGADTEAFF. In nucleotides, the CDR3 is TGTGCCATCAGTGAGGAGGGGGCGGACACTGAAGCTTTCTTT.

The chain recombines TRBV7-6 with TRBJ1-2, with TRBD1 identical over 10 bases. The CDR3 totals 18 residues. The germline V gene has CDR1 SGHVS and CDR2 FNYEAQ. The J segment lost 1 base and the V segment lost 2 bases, leaving 10 bases of the junction unmatched. CDR3 in amino acids: CASSLIFLGTGDNYGYTF. The CDR3 DNA is TGTGCCAGCAGCTTAATTTTCTTGGGGACAGGGGATAACTATGGCTACACCTTC.

This sequence joins TRBV11-3 and TRBJ2-2; possibly TRBD1 for D (5 bases). Germline values: CDR1 SGHNT, CDR2 YENEEA. The CDR3 length is 13 residues. Trimming stripped 0 bases from V and 7 bases from J, with 6 bases between. Written as DNA, the CDR3 is TGTGCCAGCAGCTTAGATCAGGGCGGGGAGCTGTTTTTT. This encodes CASSLDQGGELFF.

This clone ranks as medium-sized. The chain joins TRBV9 to TRBJ1-1; D is unclear. Germline-derived CDR1 and CDR2 are SGDLS and YYNGEE. The V end lost 0 bases, the J end lost 7 bases, and 16 bases lay between the germline ends. The CDR3 is 15 amino acids. CDR3 DNA sequence: TGTGCCAGCAGCGTAGATGGGGTCTTTCCGGGTGAAGCTTTCTTT. Amino acid sequence: CASSVDGVFPGEAFF.

J is TRBJ1-1 and V is TRBV7-2; 11 bases line up with TRBD1. Germline assignment: CDR1 SGHTA and CDR2 FQGNSA. The V segment lost 5 bases and the J segment 1 base; nucleotides outside the gene matches: 6. The CDR3 contains 16 residues. In DNA, the CDR3 is TGTGCCAGCAGCGACCGGGACAGGGGGTCGAACACTGAAGCTTTCTTT. Its protein is CASSDRDRGSNTEAFF.

V gene TRBV29-1 combines with J gene TRBJ1-2; TRBD1 aligns across 9 bases. This CDR3 spans 13 amino acids. Unmatched junction bases numbered 5, after V lost 4 bases and J lost 5 bases. Per the germline V gene, CDR1 is SQVTM and CDR2 is ANQGSEA. CDR3 protein: CSVAPTGGYGYTF. CDR3 nucleotide sequence: TGCAGCGTTGCCCCGACAGGGGGATATGGCTACACCTTC.

The chain has TRBV7-9 and TRBJ1-6; possibly TRBD1 for D (5 bases). Trimming shortened V by 5 bases and J by 7 bases, and 18 bases separated the two germline ends. The CDR3 contains 16 residues. CDR1 SEHNR and CDR2 FQNEAQ come from the germline V gene (reference sequence). CDR3 DNA: TGTGCCAGCAGCCCCTCAGGGCAGGGTGGGAATTCACCCCTCCACTTT. Protein sequence: CASSPSGQGGNSPLHF.

Written as DNA, the CDR3 is TGTGCCATCACCGACAGGGTGGATTCACCCCTCCACTTT. Protein: CAITDRVDSPLHF. The chain employs TRBV10-3 and TRBJ1-6, with TRBD1 matching 7 bases. The CDR3 is made up of 13 amino acids. After removal of 7 bases from V and 8 bases from J, the junction contained 5 bases not matched to a gene. The germline CDR1 and CDR2 sequences are ENHRY and SYGVKD.

The chain combines TRBV14 with TRBJ2-2, with 9 bases identical to TRBD2. The CDR3 totals 18 residues. Germline CDR1 and CDR2: SGHDN and FVKESK. J was trimmed by 2 bases and V by 0 bases; bases with no gene match: 7. The CDR3 nucleotides are TGTGCCAGCAGCCAAGAATTGGCGGGGGGGCCCAACACCGGGGAGCTGTTTTTT. It specifies CASSQELAGGPNTGELFF.

This chain connects TRBV6-5 to TRBJ1-1; no definite D call. Between the trimmed V and J ends, which lost 0 bases and 0 bases, there was a span of 8 bases. This CDR3 comprises 15 residues. Germline CDR1 MNHEY, CDR2 SVGAGI. In DNA, the CDR3 is TGTGCCAGCAGTTACTCGTCAGGTGTGAACACTGAAGCTTTCTTT. This gives the protein CASSYSSGVNTEAFF.

This chain links TRBV7-2 with TRBJ2-7, with TRBD2 matching 10 bases. The trim removed 5 bases at V and 0 bases at J, leaving 4 bases unmatched. CDR3 size: 15 residues. Germline values: CDR1 SGHTA, CDR2 FQGNSA. The CDR3: CASSLSGGSSYEQYF. CDR3 nucleotides: TGTGCCAGCAGCCTTAGCGGGGGGAGCTCCTACGAGCAGTACTTC.

The rearrangement uses TRBV7-8 and TRBJ1-1, with 7 bases matching TRBD1. CDR1 is SGHVS and CDR2 is FQNEAQ in the germline V gene. Losses at the gene ends were 5 bases for V and 2 bases for J; bases not matched to a gene: 8. CDR3 length: 15 residues. The CDR3 sequence: CASSPQTGINTEAFF. The CDR3, as DNA: TGTGCCAGCAGCCCACAGACAGGGATCAACACTGAAGCTTTCTTT. Using reference TRBV7-8 and TRBJ1-1 for the parts outside the CDR3, the full variable domain is GAGVSQSPRYKVAKRGQDVALRCDPISGHVSLFWYQQALGQGPEFLTYFQNEAQLDKSGLPSDRFFAERPEGSVSTLKIQRTQQEDSAVYLCASSPQTGINTEAFFGQGTRLTVV.

This chain uses TRBV2 with TRBJ1-1, with 7 bases lining up with TRBD1. The V gene's germline CDR1 is SNHLY and CDR2 FYNNEI. With 5 bases clipped from V and 0 bases from J, the junction kept 6 bases outside the gene matches. The CDR3 covers 15 residues. CDR3 nucleotides: TGTGCCAGCAGTCCCGCGACAGGGATGAACACTGAAGCTTTCTTT. It specifies CASSPATGMNTEAFF.

The chain uses TRBV12-5 and TRBJ1-1; no clear D. This CDR3 is 13 amino acids long. Trimming left V 1 base short and J 5 bases short, with 8 bases between. Germline-derived CDR1 and CDR2 are LGHNT and FRNRAP. The CDR3, as DNA: TGTGCTAGTGGTTTGGCGGGGAAGACTGAAGCTTTCTTT. As protein: CASGLAGKTEAFF.

This chain connects TRBV5-6 to TRBJ2-1; tentatively, D is TRBD2 (5 bases). V lost 2 bases, J lost 7 bases, and 7 bases lay in between. The CDR3 sequence is 12 residues long. CDR1 is SGHDT and CDR2 is YYEEEE in the germline V gene. The CDR3 nucleotides read TGTGCCAGCAGCTTCCGAGGGAATGAGCAGTTCTTC. This encodes CASSFRGNEQFF.

The genes are TRBV29-1 and TRBJ1-1; D gene unclear. With 3 bases removed from V and 6 bases from J, the gap between germline ends came to 2 bases. Germline CDR1 and CDR2: SQVTM and ANQGSEA. CDR3 length equals 9 residues. CDR3 in DNA: TGCAGCGTTGAGCCTGAAGCTTTCTTT. It translates to CSVEPEAFF.

This clone was seen a few times. The sample contains more than one DNA sequence encoding this CDR3. V usage is TRBV27 and J usage is TRBJ2-1; TRBD2 matches at 12 bases. The CDR3 length is 16 residues. J lost 2 bases, V lost 4 bases, and 3 bases had no gene match. Germline values: CDR1 MNHEY, CDR2 SMNVEV (reference sequence). CDR3 in DNA: TGTGCCAGCAGTTCAAGGACTAGCGGGACCTACAATGAGCAGTTCTTC. This translates into CASSSRTSGTYNEQFF.

This chain links TRBV19 with TRBJ2-2, with 8 bases identical to TRBD2. The CDR3 runs 16 residues. V dropped 3 bases and J dropped 7; count of bases not matched to a gene: 10. Germline V lookup: CDR1 LNHDA, CDR2 SQIVND (reference sequence). This CDR3 is CASSIPLGSGVGELFF. CDR3 bases: TGTGCCAGTAGTATCCCTCTGGGTAGCGGGGTCGGGGAGCTGTTTTTT.

The V call is TRBV11-2, the J call TRBJ2-5; D is unclear. The CDR3 contains 12 residues. Trimming took 4 bases from V and 3 from J, leaving 6 bases between them. Germline loops: CDR1 SGHAT, CDR2 FQNNGV. The DNA of the CDR3 is TGTGCCAGCAGCTCGACGGAAGAGACCCAGTACTTC. Translating gives CASSSTEETQYF.

V usage is TRBV13 and J usage is TRBJ2-7; 9 nucleotides agree with TRBD1. The CDR3 is 17 residues long. Losses at the gene ends were 1 base for V and 9 bases for J; bases not matched to a gene: 16. In germline, CDR1 is PRHDT, CDR2 FYEKMQ (reference sequence). The CDR3, as DNA: TGTGCCAGCAGCTTAGACCGGGGGACAGGGATAGGGTCAGCGCAGTACTTC. Protein product: CASSLDRGTGIGSAQYF.

V and J are TRBV5-4 and TRBJ1-2, with D tentatively TRBD1 (5 bases). V lost 0 bases and J 4 bases, leaving 13 bases between the germline ends. Per the germline V gene, CDR1 is SGHNT and CDR2 is YYREEE (reference sequence). There are 15 residues in the CDR3. The DNA for the CDR3 is TGTGCCAGCAGCTTGGGGGGCCAGGGACTCTATGGCTACACCTTC. Its protein is CASSLGGQGLYGYTF. Complete variable domain (other parts from reference TRBV5-4 and TRBJ1-2): ETGVTQSPTHLIKTRGQQVTLRCSSQSGHNTVSWYQQALGQGPQFIFQYYREEENGRGNFPPRFSGLQFPNYSSELNVNALELDDSALYLCASSLGGQGLYGYTFGSGTRLTVV.

This chain uses TRBV19 with TRBJ1-1; the D is unclear. Looked up from germline, CDR1 is LNHDA and CDR2 is SQIVND (reference sequence). CDR3 length equals 13 residues. V gave up 3 bases and J gave up 6 bases, with 11 bases separating them. CDR3 DNA sequence: TGTGCCAGTAGTATTGTGGGGTCGCCTGAAGCTTTCTTT. It is translated as CASSIVGSPEAFF.

The genes are TRBV27 and TRBJ2-3, with 7 bases lining up with TRBD2. V was pared by 4 bases and J by 0 bases, with 4 bases of the junction left unmatched. The CDR3 covers 15 residues. The germline V gene has CDR1 MNHEY and CDR2 SMNVEV (reference sequence). CDR3 DNA sequence: TGTGCCAGCAGTTGGAGCGGGGTTAGCACAGATACGCAGTATTTT. It translates to CASSWSGVSTDTQYF.

The chain links TRBV7-8 to TRBJ1-1, with TRBD1 as a possible D gene (6 bases). The CDR3 totals 15 residues. Germline V gene sequence: CDR1 SGHVS, CDR2 FQNEAQ. The V end lost 2 bases, the J end lost 8 bases, and 18 bases lay between the germline ends. The CDR3 region is CASSLMGDRFGEAFF. The CDR3 DNA follows: TGTGCCAGCAGCTTAATGGGCGACAGGTTCGGGGAAGCTTTCTTT.

The rearrangement uses TRBV7-8 and TRBJ2-7, with D possibly matching TRBD1 (5 bases). Germline V gene sequence: CDR1 SGHVS, CDR2 FQNEAQ. Trimming removed 2 bases at V and 6 bases at J, with 11 bases between. The CDR3 sequence is 13 residues long. CDR3: CASSLRQGGEQYF. DNA of the CDR3: TGTGCCAGCAGCTTACGGCAGGGCGGCGAGCAGTACTTC.